The next 15 T cell receptor beta chains were all read from a single sample in a study of tissue T cells after allogeneic stem cell transplantation. Generated by immunoSEQ multiplex PCR, the TCRdb table keeps only in-frame clones and is missing some. The data hold 1,400 to 1,500 clones, with about 55% observed a single time. This sample's time point: mouse harvest day 14 after allogeneic transplant. The graft held 10^6 splenic CD5+ T cells and 10^7 T-cell-depleted bone marrow cells. The sample was liver tissue. These TCRs come from a female BALB/c mouse given C57BL/6 T cells with graft-versus-host disease after an allogeneic hematopoietic cell transplant.

About this clone itself: Germline and genes: mouse. CDR3 residues: CATEAVYEQYF. The covered CDR3 bases are TGTGCCACAGAAGCGGTCTATGAACAGTAC. The chain uses TRBV13-3 and TRBJ2-7; D is unresolved. Read coverage stops 1 residue before the CDR3 terminus; the germline J gene supplies the remainder. The germline V gene has CDR1 NNHDY and CDR2 SYVADS. Deletions cut 9 bases from V and 3 bases from J, with 10 bases between. This CDR3 is built from 11 residues.

On this clone itself: Gene labels here are mouse ones. The CDR3 is cut off 1 residue early in the read; its end comes from the germline J gene. The J gene is TRBJ2-4, the V gene TRBV16; D remains unclear. Trimming shortened V by 0 bases and J by 3 bases, and 7 bases separated the two germline ends. The CDR3 loop spans 14 amino acids. The V gene's germline CDR1 is SGHSA and CDR2 FRNQAP. CDR3 in amino acids: CASSLDREQNTLYF. The covered CDR3 bases are TGTGCAAGCAGCTTAGATAGGGAGCAAAACACCTTGTAC.

This clone turned up a few times. All gene names here are mouse names. The read finishes 1 residue shy of the CDR3 end, and the germline J gene is used to complete it. This sequence joins TRBV23 and TRBJ2-7; TRBD2, as called in the table, went unchecked against the DNA. The germline gives CDR1 KGHTA, CDR2 FQNQQP. CDR3 length: 14 amino acids. This CDR3 is CSSSQNWGAVEQYF. CDR3 DNA (partial): TGCTCCAGCAGTCAGAACTGGGGGGCGGTGGAACAGTAC.

Comment on this clone: Gene labels here are mouse ones. The read is 1 residue too short to cover the CDR3 end, so that end is filled in from the germline J gene. The gene calls are TRBV26 and TRBJ1-3; unclear D gene. V was clipped by 6 bases and J by 3 bases, with 12 bases between them. The CDR3 is made up of 14 amino acids. In germline, CDR1 is KGHPV, CDR2 FQNQEV (reference sequence). The DNA read from the CDR3 is TGTGCCAGCAGCCTCGAGGCGTTTGGAAATACGCTCTAT. Its translation: CASSLEAFGNTLY. The whole CDR3 reads CASSLEAFGNTLYF.

Turning to this clone: Gene names denote mouse genes. The missing CDR3 end, 1 residue past where the read stops, is filled in from the germline J gene. This chain connects TRBV26 to TRBJ2-7; 8 nucleotides match TRBD2. CDR1 is KGHPV, CDR2 FQNQEV, per germline (reference sequence). The J segment lost 0 bases and the V segment lost 2 bases, leaving 3 bases of the junction unmatched. The CDR3 has 15 residues. The DNA read from the CDR3 is TGTGCCAGCAGTCTGCGACTGGGGAGCTCCTATGAACAGTAC. Translating it yields CASSLRLGSSYEQY. The entire CDR3 sequence reads CASSLRLGSSYEQYF.

Concerning this clone: This likely reflects a read error, since a far larger clone is one base away. Gene names are mouse gene names. The observed sequence ends 1 residue before the CDR3 terminus, with the missing tail filled in from the germline J gene. The rearrangement links TRBV13-1 to TRBJ2-7, with D unclear. The germline CDR1 and CDR2 sequences are NSHNY and SYGAGN. The CDR3 has 10 residues. The chain's CDR3 is CATSGNEQYF. Incomplete CDR3 DNA: TGTGCCACCAGTGGCAATGAACAGTAC.

This clone was counted between two and nine times. Gene names follow the mouse nomenclature. The read ends 1 residue before the CDR3 terminus; that terminus is restored from the germline J gene. V and J are TRBV13-2 and TRBJ2-3, with 8 nucleotides matching TRBD2. Germline lookup yields CDR1 NNHNN and CDR2 SYGAGS (reference sequence). The CDR3 sequence is 14 residues long. Trimming took 0 bases from V and 4 from J; bases not matched to a gene: 1. CDR3 sequence reads: CASGDVGGSETLYF. Incomplete CDR3 DNA: TGTGCCAGCGGTGATGTGGGGGGGTCAGAAACGCTGTAT.

To note about this clone: Germline and genes here are mouse. The sequence runs out 1 residue before the end of the CDR3; the remainder is reconstructed from the germline J gene. The chain links TRBV13-1 to TRBJ1-2; tentatively, D is TRBD1 (6 bases). The CDR3 length is 18 residues. V was cut by 0 bases and J by 0 bases, with 18 bases left in between. Germline lookup yields CDR1 NSHNY and CDR2 SYGAGN. CDR3 region: CASSDAFGQGRANSDYTF. The CDR3 bases that were read are TGTGCCAGCAGTGATGCCTTTGGGCAGGGGAGGGCAAACTCCGACTACACC.

Of note for this clone: Genes here carry mouse names. The read ends 1 residue before the CDR3 terminus; that terminus is restored from the germline J gene. This chain uses TRBV20 with TRBJ2-7; TRBD1 might be the D (5 bases). CDR1 GFQATS and CDR2 STVNSAI come from the germline V gene. The CDR3 spans 10 residues. Trimming removed 3 bases at V and 5 bases at J, with 5 bases between. The sequenced part of the CDR3 DNA is TGTGGTGCTAGAGGGGATGAACAGTAC. Protein sequence: CGARGDEQY. Given in full, the CDR3 is CGARGDEQYF.

Comments on this clone: Gene names follow the mouse nomenclature. The CDR3 end is not reached by the read, which stops 1 residue before it; the germline J gene fills it in. The chain is built from TRBV13-3 and TRBJ2-5, with 14 bases that match TRBD2. With V trimmed by 5 bases and J by 2 bases, 4 bases remained unmatched. The CDR3 totals 16 residues. Germline V gives CDR1 NNHDY, CDR2 SYVADS. Partial CDR3 DNA: TGTGCCAGCAGCCCCGGGACTGGGGGGGCCCAAGACACCCAGTAC. Encoded protein: CASSPGTGGAQDTQY. The entire CDR3 reads CASSPGTGGAQDTQYF.

In regard to this clone: Gene names are mouse gene names. The read is 1 residue too short to cover the CDR3 end, so that end is filled in from the germline J gene. This chain uses TRBV16 with TRBJ2-4; no clear D. Germline CDR1 SGHSA, CDR2 FRNQAP. The CDR3 consists of 13 residues. Trimming left V 0 bases short and J 2 bases short, with 3 bases between. CDR3: CASSLDNQNTLYF. The sequenced CDR3 bases are TGTGCAAGCAGCTTAGACAATCAAAACACCTTGTAC.

Points on this clone: Mouse germline and gene names are used. Read sequence stops 1 residue before the CDR3 end, and the germline J gene provides the missing end. The V and J genes are TRBV26 and TRBJ2-1, with 7 bases matching TRBD1. CDR3 length equals 13 residues. The V segment lost 6 bases and the J segment 4 bases; nucleotides outside the gene matches: 3. CDR1 and CDR2 from the germline V gene are KGHPV and FQNQEV (reference sequence). Partial CDR3 DNA: TGTGCCAGCAGCCTCAGGGGGTATGCTGAGCAGTTC. Translation: CASSLRGYAEQF. Given in full, the CDR3 is CASSLRGYAEQFF.

Only a few counts were recorded for this clone. Gene names and germline match the mouse. The read gets to within 1 residue of the CDR3 end, and the germline J gene fills in the rest. The chain combines TRBV31 with TRBJ1-4, with 10 bases lining up with TRBD1. Germline V lookup: CDR1 GKSSPN, CDR2 SITVG. Trimming took 3 bases from V and 0 from J; bases not matched to a gene: 1. The CDR3 loop spans 15 amino acids. Incomplete CDR3 DNA: TGTGCCTGGAGGGACAGGGGGGTTTCCAACGAAAGATTATTT. It encodes CAWRDRGVSNERLF. The whole CDR3 region reads CAWRDRGVSNERLFF.

This clone was seen more than once but under ten times. Mouse germline and gene names are used. Read coverage stops 1 residue before the CDR3 terminus; the germline J gene supplies the remainder. J is TRBJ1-4 and V is TRBV16; 9 bases line up with TRBD1. V trimming: 0 bases; J trimming: 3 bases; junction bases outside the gene matches: 5. There are 17 residues in the CDR3. The germline gives CDR1 SGHSA, CDR2 FRNQAP. The part of the CDR3 DNA that was read is TGTGCAAGCAGCTTAGATGCCGGGACAGGGCCCAACGAAAGATTATTT. Amino acids: CASSLDAGTGPNERLF. The full-length CDR3 reads as CASSLDAGTGPNERLFF.

As concerns this clone: With a far larger clone one base away, a read error is the likely cause. Mouse gene names and germline throughout. The covered CDR3 bases are TGTGCCAGCAGTGGCAATGACCAGTAC. It is translated as CASSGNDQY. The whole CDR3 is CASSGNDQYF. The rearrangement uses TRBV13-1 and TRBJ2-5; D is undetermined. The read comes to an end 1 residue before the CDR3 does, leaving the germline J gene to fill in the end. Germline V gives CDR1 NSHNY, CDR2 SYGAGN. The V and J ends lost 3 bases and 11 bases respectively, with 7 bases between them. The CDR3 runs to 10 residues.